This T cell receptor beta chain comes out of a study of Graves' ophthalmopathy and Graves' hyperthyroidism. Findings and limits, study-wide: Ophthalmopathy progression was predicted by the model at less than 71% sensitivity and less than 80% specificity. Blood was where most expanded thyroid clonotypes above 0.001 frequency also turned up.

RNA transcripts provided the template for amplifying TCR beta CDR3 regions. First-round RT-PCR used HTBI primers; second-round multiplex PCR followed. TCRdb reprocessed the multiplex PCR reads via MiXCR and lists one record per CDR3 protein. Altogether roughly 480,000 distinct CDR3 sequences are present, about an eighth being singletons, with the ten largest covering 9.8%. This clonotype was seen only a few times. What it binds is not known. CDR3 length: 14 residues. V was trimmed by 5 bases and J by 3 bases, leaving 16 bases between them. CDR1 is DFQATT and CDR2 is SNEGSKA in the germline V gene (reference sequence). The diagnosis combined clinical symptoms, thyroxine, TRAb, thyroid ultrasound and orbital computed tomography scans.

The chain has TRBV20-1 and TRBJ1-1, with a possible D match to TRBD1 (5 bases). This receptor was taken from a woman in her thirties with Graves' ophthalmopathy. The sequencing sample was made of blood. CDR3 sequence: CSAPRARGHTEAFF. Here the CDR3 DNA reads TGCAGTGCTCCAAGGGCGCGGGGCCACACTGAAGCTTTCTTT.